This T cell receptor beta chain was identified in a study of T cells in localized non-small cell lung cancer. Findings and limits, study-wide: Uninvolved adjacent lung, not tumor, had the highest T cell clonality. Of the top 100 tumor clones, median about 53 were in adjacent lung, over 25 among its top 100.

The CDR3 has 13 amino acids. CDR1 MNHEY and CDR2 SMNVEV come from the germline V gene (reference sequence). Trimming took 5 bases from V and 4 from J, leaving 11 bases between them. This clone was detected a few times. The antigen is unknown. Produced via immunoSEQ multiplex PCR; TCRdb's table is partial and in-frame only. The sample lists about 36,000 clones; 87% were seen once. The gene calls are TRBV27 and TRBJ1-1; D is uncertain. The sequenced sample was peripheral blood, obtained before any cancer treatment. This receptor was taken from a woman aged 35-70 years with stage I lung adenocarcinoma. CDR3 sequence reads: CASSRASGTEAFF. DNA for the CDR3: TGTGCCAGCAGTAGAGCCTCGGGCACTGAAGCTTTCTTT.